This paragraph covers one T cell receptor (beta chain) sequence. What it binds is unknown. This record comes from a study of cytomegalovirus exposure and HLA in healthy donors. Regarding the study as a whole: The HLA-A and HLA-B alleles of most subjects were reportedly predicted accurately from TCR beta sequences. Solely CMV serostatus was available to characterize immune exposure.

Primers for the PCR totalled 60 Vbeta and 13 Jbeta. Data came from immunoSEQ multiplex PCR; TCRdb stores just in-frame clones and leaves some out. In the table there are under 150,000 clones, about 80% of which are singletons. This CDR3 has 12 amino acids. The germline CDR1 and CDR2 sequences are SGHRS and YFSETQ. Between the trimmed V and J ends, which lost 0 bases and 9 bases, there was a span of 8 bases. Sequencing used PBMCs. The chain employs TRBV5-1 and TRBJ2-3; the D gene is possibly TRBD2 (5 bases). This TCR came from a man younger than 35 in good health and CMV-seronegative. CDR3 region: CASSLDSGTQYF. CDR3 nucleotides: TGCGCCAGCAGCTTGGATTCGGGGACGCAGTATTTT.